This T cell receptor beta chain stems from a study of a mutant IDH1 vaccine in newly diagnosed glioma. Across the whole study: Patients got radiotherapy, temozolomide, or both beforehand, and most got both.

General study points: No link was apparently found between pseudoprogression and changes in top peripheral T cell clonotypes.

The sample's time point: week 35, safety follow-up. Every single dose of the vaccine, 300 ug of mutant IDH1 20-mer peptide, came with topical imiquimod. Measured with immunoSEQ multiplex PCR; TCRdb has only the in-frame clones, and not every one. The sample lists some 30,000 clones; roughly 75% were seen once. Of note for this clone: Its specificity is unknown.

The germline CDR1 and CDR2 sequences are SNHLY and FYNNEI. Germline trimming cut 3 bases from V and 4 bases from J; bases unmatched to any gene: 12. The CDR3 sequence is 17 residues long. The clonotype comes from a woman in her thirties or forties with glioma. The gene calls are TRBV2 and TRBJ1-2, with 9 nucleotides matching TRBD1. The sample was PBMCs, taken from a glioma patient whose treatment included an IDH1 peptide vaccine. CDR3 in amino acids: CASSESGGTGRFYGYTF. The CDR3 DNA sequence: TGTGCCAGCAGTGAGAGTGGCGGGACAGGGCGATTCTATGGCTACACCTTC.